This TCR beta chain comes out of a study of patients and donors after allogeneic stem cell transplantation. TCRdb reprocessed the RT-PCR reads with MiXCR, giving one entry per CDR3 protein. The repertoire consists of about 150,000 distinct CDR3 sequences, with about 36% occurring once and the leading ten covering 50%. V trimming: 5 bases; J trimming: 7 bases; junction bases outside the gene matches: 13. There are 15 residues in the CDR3. This clonotype was detected a few times. The clonotype was recovered from a human donor who was either an allogeneic HSCT recipient or a stem cell or donor lymphocyte infusion donor (not recorded which). It is not recorded whose cells these are; they may come from a transplant donor. V is TRBV12-3 or TRBV12-4 and J is TRBJ1-2; TRBD1 matches at 7 bases. Sample: blood, either unsorted or a sorted T cell fraction (not recorded which). CDR3 sequence reads: CASSPSPGQSFGYTF. The CDR3 coding sequence is TGTGCCAGCAGTCCCAGCCCGGGACAGTCCTTTGGCTACACCTTC.